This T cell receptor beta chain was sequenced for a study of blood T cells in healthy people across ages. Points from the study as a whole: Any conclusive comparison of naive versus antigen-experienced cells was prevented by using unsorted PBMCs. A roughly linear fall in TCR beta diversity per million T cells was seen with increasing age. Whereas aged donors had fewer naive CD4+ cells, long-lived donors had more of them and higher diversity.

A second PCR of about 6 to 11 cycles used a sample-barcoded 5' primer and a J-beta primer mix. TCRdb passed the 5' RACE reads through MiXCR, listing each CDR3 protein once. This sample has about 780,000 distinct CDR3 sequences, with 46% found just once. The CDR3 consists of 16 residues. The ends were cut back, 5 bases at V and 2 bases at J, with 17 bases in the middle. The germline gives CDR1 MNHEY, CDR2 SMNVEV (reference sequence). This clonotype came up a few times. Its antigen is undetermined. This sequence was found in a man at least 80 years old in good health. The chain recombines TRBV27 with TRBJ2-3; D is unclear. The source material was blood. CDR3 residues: CASSPWTRSPTDTQYF. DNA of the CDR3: TGTGCCAGCAGTCCGTGGACCCGCTCCCCCACAGATACGCAGTATTTT.